One sample yielded the 4 T cell receptor beta chains listed below, sequenced in a study of cytomegalovirus exposure and HLA in healthy donors. Primers: 60 Vbeta forward and 13 Jbeta reverse. Produced via immunoSEQ multiplex PCR; TCRdb's table is partial and in-frame only. The table lists 35,000 to 55,000 clones, around two thirds of them singletons. The source material was PBMCs. The receptor set was obtained from a woman aged 25 to 39 in good health and CMV-seronegative.

The chain links TRBV5-1 to TRBJ2-6; the D gene is possibly TRBD2 (6 bases). V dropped 0 bases and J dropped 0 bases, with 13 bases sitting between them. The CDR3 covers 18 residues. Germline assignment: CDR1 SGHRS and CDR2 YFSETQ. The CDR3 DNA reads as TGCGCCAGCAGCTTGGGGGGAGCGGAGGGCTCTGGGGCCAACGTCCTGACTTTC. It specifies CASSLGGAEGSGANVLTF. The entire variable domain, with the rest obtained from reference TRBV5-1 and TRBJ2-6, is as follows: KAGVTQTPRYLIKTRGQQVTLSCSPISGHRSVSWYQQTPGQGLQFLFEYFSETQRNKGNFPGRFSGRQFSNSRSEMNVSTLELGDSALYLCASSLGGAEGSGANVLTFGAGSRLTVL.

The chain combines TRBV4-1 with TRBJ2-5, with a weak D call TRBD1 (5 bases). The length of the CDR3 is 15 residues. V dropped 3 bases and J dropped 3 bases, with 14 bases sitting between them. Germline assignment: CDR1 MGHRA and CDR2 YSYEKL. CDR3 nucleotides: TGCGCCAGCAGCCACCCTGACAGCTTTAAAGAGACCCAGTACTTC. Protein sequence: CASSHPDSFKETQYF.

V gene TRBV30 combines with J gene TRBJ2-3; TRBD2 matches at 7 bases. V lost 0 bases and J lost 4; bases outside the gene matches: 13. The CDR3 length is 17 residues. Per germline, CDR1 GTSNPN and CDR2 SVGIG (reference sequence). The CDR3 sequence is CAWSVRRSGSSADTQYF. The CDR3 DNA follows: TGTGCCTGGAGTGTACGTCGTAGCGGGTCTTCCGCAGATACGCAGTATTTT.

The V gene is TRBV15, the J gene TRBJ1-5; the D is unclear. Germline assignment: CDR1 LNHNV and CDR2 YYDKDF (reference sequence). Trimming cost V 0 bases and J 6 bases, with 12 bases left between them. The CDR3 length is 15 residues. The CDR3 here is CATSRDERVSQPQHF. CDR3 sequence (DNA): TGTGCCACCAGCAGAGATGAGAGAGTCTCTCAGCCCCAGCATTTT.